The 6 T cell receptor beta chains given below trace back to one sample, sequenced in a study of control samples from healthy donors and cancer patients (dated by TCRdb to the early 2020s). The library was built by means of the immunoSEQ multiplex PCR assay. The clones in this table, taken by TCRdb from immuneACCESS, are in-frame only. Not every clone is retained; where verified, under half of the shortfall comes from an unresolved V gene, and the cause of the rest is unknown. Recorded for this sample are tens of thousands of clones; about 88% of them occurred a single time. In total, the top ten clones hold over 13% of the sample. Sequences were obtained from blood. These receptors all stem from a woman aged 70-85 years in good health.

The chain employs TRBV27 and TRBJ2-7; 10 bases align to TRBD1. The CDR3 has 14 amino acids. The ends lost 4 bases at V and 7 bases at J; junction bases unmatched: 7. Germline CDR1 MNHEY, CDR2 SMNVEV (reference sequence). The CDR3 here is CASSSRDRGREQYF. The CDR3 coding sequence is TGTGCCAGCAGTTCCCGGGACAGGGGAAGGGAGCAGTACTTC.

The genes are TRBV18 and TRBJ2-1, with a tentative D call TRBD1 (5 bases). Germline loops: CDR1 KGHSH, CDR2 LQKENI. The CDR3 has 15 amino acids. The ends were cut back, 1 base at V and 4 bases at J, with 11 bases in the middle. CDR3 sequence: CASSPQQDNYNEQFF. DNA of the CDR3: TGTGCCAGCTCACCACAACAGGACAATTACAATGAGCAGTTCTTC.

This chain connects TRBV19 to TRBJ1-1; D is possibly TRBD1 (5 bases). The CDR3 totals 14 residues. V was pared by 5 bases and J by 4 bases, with 14 bases between. Germline V lookup: CDR1 LNHDA, CDR2 SQIVND (reference sequence). CDR3 DNA sequence: TGTGCCAGTAGTCTCCAAGACAGCCCCACTGAAGCTTTCTTT. Its translation is CASSLQDSPTEAFF.

Remarks on this clone: The junction differs from germline at one of its ends, possibly a read error. The V call is TRBV5-1, the J call TRBJ2-5; D tentatively reads TRBD1 or TRBD2 (5 bases each). The CDR3 spans 13 residues. Germline CDR1 and CDR2: SGHRS and YFSETQ. The CDR3 DNA reads TGCGCCAGCAGCTTTTTGGGGGAAGAGACCCACTACTTC. Translating it yields CASSFLGEETHYF.

The chain combines TRBV6-5 with TRBJ1-2, with a tentative D call TRBD1 (6 bases). The CDR3 consists of 12 residues. V dropped 5 bases and J dropped 13 bases, with 17 bases sitting between them. Germline CDR1 is MNHEY and CDR2 is SVGAGI. The CDR3: CASSTARGASTF. The CDR3 nucleotides read TGTGCCAGCAGTACCGCGCGGGGGGCGAGCACCTTC.

V gene TRBV6-1 combines with J gene TRBJ1-4; a possible D gene is TRBD1 (5 bases). Germline V gene data show CDR1 as MNHNS and CDR2 as SASEGT. Between the trimmed V and J ends, which lost 3 bases and 4 bases, there was a span of 12 bases. This CDR3 contains 15 residues. The CDR3, as DNA: TGTGCCAGCAGTGATCGTGGGGCCTTTAATGAAAAACTGTTTTTT. Encoded protein: CASSDRGAFNEKLFF.